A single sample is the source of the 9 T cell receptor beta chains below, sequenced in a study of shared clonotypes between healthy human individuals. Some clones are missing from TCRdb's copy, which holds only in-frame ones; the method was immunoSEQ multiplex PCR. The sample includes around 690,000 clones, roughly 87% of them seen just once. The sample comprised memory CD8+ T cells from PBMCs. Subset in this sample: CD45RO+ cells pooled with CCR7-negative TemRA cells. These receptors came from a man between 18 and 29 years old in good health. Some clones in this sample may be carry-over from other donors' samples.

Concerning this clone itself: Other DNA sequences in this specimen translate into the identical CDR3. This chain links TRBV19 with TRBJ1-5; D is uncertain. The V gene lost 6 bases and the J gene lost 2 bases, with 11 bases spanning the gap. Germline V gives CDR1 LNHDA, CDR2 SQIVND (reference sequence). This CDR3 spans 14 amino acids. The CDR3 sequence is CASRAAGGNQPQHF. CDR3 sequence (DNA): TGTGCCAGTAGGGCGGCAGGTGGCAATCAGCCCCAGCATTTT.

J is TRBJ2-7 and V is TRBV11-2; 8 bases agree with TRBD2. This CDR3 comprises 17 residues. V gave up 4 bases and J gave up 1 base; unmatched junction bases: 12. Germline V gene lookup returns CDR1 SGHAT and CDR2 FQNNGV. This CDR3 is CASSWSGLPGGSYEQYF. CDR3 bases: TGTGCCAGCAGCTGGTCGGGTCTGCCGGGAGGGTCCTACGAGCAGTACTTC.

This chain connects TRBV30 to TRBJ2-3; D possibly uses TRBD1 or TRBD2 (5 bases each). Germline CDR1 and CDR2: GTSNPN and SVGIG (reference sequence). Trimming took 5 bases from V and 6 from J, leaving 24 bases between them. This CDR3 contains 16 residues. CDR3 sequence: CAWLGPRVGGADTQYF. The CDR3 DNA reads TGTGCCTGGTTGGGACCCAGGGTAGGTGGGGCGGATACGCAGTATTTT.

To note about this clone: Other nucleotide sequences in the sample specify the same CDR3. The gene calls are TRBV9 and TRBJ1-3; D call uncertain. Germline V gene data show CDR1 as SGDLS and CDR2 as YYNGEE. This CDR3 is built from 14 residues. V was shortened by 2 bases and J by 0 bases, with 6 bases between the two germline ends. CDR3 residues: CASSVGVSGNTIYF. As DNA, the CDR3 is TGTGCCAGCAGCGTCGGGGTCTCTGGAAACACCATATATTTT.

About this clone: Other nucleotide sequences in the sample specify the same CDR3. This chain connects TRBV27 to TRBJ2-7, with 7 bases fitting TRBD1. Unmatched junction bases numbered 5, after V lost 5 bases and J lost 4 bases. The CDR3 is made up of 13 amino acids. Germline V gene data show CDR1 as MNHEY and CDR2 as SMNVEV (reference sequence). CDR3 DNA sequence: TGTGCCAGCAGTCCCCGGACAGGATACGAGCAGTACTTC. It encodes CASSPRTGYEQYF.

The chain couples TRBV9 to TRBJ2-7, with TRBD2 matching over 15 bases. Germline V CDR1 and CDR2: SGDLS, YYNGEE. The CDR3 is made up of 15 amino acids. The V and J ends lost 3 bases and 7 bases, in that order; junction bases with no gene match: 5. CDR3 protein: CASSGTSGGAGEQYF. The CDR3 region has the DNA TGTGCCAGCAGCGGGACTAGCGGGGGGGCCGGAGAGCAGTACTTC. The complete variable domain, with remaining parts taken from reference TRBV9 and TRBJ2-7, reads DSGVTQTPKHLITATGQRVTLRCSPRSGDLSVYWYQQSLDQGLQFLIQYYNGEERAKGNILERFSAQQFPDLHSELNLSSLELGDSALYFCASSGTSGGAGEQYFGPGTRLTVT.

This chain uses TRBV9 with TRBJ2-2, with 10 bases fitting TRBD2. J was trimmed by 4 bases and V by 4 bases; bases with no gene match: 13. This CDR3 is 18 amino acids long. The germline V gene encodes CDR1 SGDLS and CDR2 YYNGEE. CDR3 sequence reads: CASSSDPRGLASTGELFF. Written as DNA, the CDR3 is TGTGCCAGCAGCTCAGACCCGCGGGGACTAGCGAGCACCGGGGAGCTGTTTTTT.

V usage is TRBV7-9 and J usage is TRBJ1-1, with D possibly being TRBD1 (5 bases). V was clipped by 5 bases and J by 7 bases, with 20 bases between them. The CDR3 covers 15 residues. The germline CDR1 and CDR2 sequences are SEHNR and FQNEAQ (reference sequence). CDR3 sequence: CASSPPVRQPGEAFF. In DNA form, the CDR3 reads TGTGCCAGCAGCCCCCCCGTCCGACAGCCAGGTGAAGCTTTCTTT.

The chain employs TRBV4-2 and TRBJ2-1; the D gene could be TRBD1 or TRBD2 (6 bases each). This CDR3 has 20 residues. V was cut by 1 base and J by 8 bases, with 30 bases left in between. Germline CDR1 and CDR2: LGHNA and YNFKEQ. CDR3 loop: CASSQGSGVVWGGHPDEQFF. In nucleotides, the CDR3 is TGTGCCAGCAGCCAAGGGTCAGGGGTAGTGTGGGGAGGACATCCGGATGAGCAGTTCTTC.